Listed below are T cell receptor beta chains from one sample, sequenced in a study of OX40 agonist ivuxolimab in advanced cancers. Here immunoSEQ multiplex PCR was the method, and the copy in TCRdb shows in-frame clones only, minus some. Among around 78,000 clones listed, roughly nine tenths were seen once. Sample: CD4+ or CD8+ T cells sorted from blood, taken in a trial of the OX40 agonist ivuxolimab. The receptor set was obtained from an adult with an advanced solid tumor such as melanoma, head and neck, liver or kidney cancer. The conserved cysteine and the conserved F or W are not part of the CDR3 here.

V | CDR3
TRBV10-1 | ASSTGQGAPYEQY
TRBV5-6 | ASSLKGTGELF
TRBV21-1 | ASSKDRGFGNTIY
TRBV6-1 | ASSDPALAGTYEQY
TRBV11-2 | ASSPPSGRARIQY
TRBV11-2 | ASSPVRQGRVEQF
TRBV2 | ASLSGQSWETQY
TRBV7-2 | ASSLKQGRTDTQY
TRBV2 | ASSGAPGQTYFGNSPLH
TRBV11-2 | ASSELLAGSSYEQY
TRBV5-1 | ASSLERGRTEAF
TRBV14 | ASSQAPGPFYEQY
TRBV28 | ASSLDRGHARYT
TRBV19 | ASSIGTTSQETQY
TRBV10-3 | AISESKAGAETQY
TRBV6-1 | ASREAGQGPYEQY
TRBV7-9 | ASSLGGAEMNTEAF
TRBV9 | ASSVGTSDQETQY
TRBV9 | ASSANSGRSHEQY
TRBV28 | ASSFSRSSNYGYT
TRBV5-6 | ASSLTSNYGYT
TRBV6-1 | ASSEALGGLETQY
TRBV11-2 | ASSLDGGWGYGYT
TRBV6-5 | ASRLAGGGDTQY
TRBV7-6 | ASSLGDGSYEQY
TRBV4-1 | ASSQDQGRTGELF
TRBV5-1 | ASSLSTAVSGNTIY
TRBV6-1 | ASSELRGANTEAF
TRBV5-4 | ASSQGQPSTDTQY
TRBV13 | VSSFAAEDRLRLPGEDTQY